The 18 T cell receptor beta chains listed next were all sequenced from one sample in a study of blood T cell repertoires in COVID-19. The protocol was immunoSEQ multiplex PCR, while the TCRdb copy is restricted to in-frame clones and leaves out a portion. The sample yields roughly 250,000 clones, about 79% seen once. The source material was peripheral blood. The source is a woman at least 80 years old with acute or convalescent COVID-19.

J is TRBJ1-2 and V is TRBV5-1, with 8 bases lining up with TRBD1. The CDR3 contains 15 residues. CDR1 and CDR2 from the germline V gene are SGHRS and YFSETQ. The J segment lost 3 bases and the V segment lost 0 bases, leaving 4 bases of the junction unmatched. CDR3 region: CASSLAADRDYGYTF. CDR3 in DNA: TGCGCCAGCAGCTTGGCCGCGGACAGGGACTATGGCTACACCTTC.

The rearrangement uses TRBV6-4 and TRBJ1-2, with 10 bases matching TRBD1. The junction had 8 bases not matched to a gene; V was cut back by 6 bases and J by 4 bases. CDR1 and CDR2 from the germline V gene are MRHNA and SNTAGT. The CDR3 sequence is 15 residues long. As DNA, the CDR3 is TGTGCCAGCAGAGTAGAGGACAGGGGGACCTATGGCTACACCTTC. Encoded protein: CASRVEDRGTYGYTF.

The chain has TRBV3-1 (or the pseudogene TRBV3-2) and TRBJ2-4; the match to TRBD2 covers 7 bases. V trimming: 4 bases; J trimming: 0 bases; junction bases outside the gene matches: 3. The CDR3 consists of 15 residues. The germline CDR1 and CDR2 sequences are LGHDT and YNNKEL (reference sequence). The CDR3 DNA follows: TGTGCCAGCAGCCCCGGGGAGGGAGCCAAAAACATTCAGTACTTC. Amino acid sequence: CASSPGEGAKNIQYF.

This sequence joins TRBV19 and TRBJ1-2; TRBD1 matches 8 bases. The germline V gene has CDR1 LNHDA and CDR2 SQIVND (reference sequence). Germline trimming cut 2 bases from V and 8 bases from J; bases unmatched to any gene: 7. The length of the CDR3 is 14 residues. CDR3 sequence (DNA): TGTGCCAGTAGTATAATCGGACAGGGTCAAGGCTACACCTTC. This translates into CASSIIGQGQGYTF.

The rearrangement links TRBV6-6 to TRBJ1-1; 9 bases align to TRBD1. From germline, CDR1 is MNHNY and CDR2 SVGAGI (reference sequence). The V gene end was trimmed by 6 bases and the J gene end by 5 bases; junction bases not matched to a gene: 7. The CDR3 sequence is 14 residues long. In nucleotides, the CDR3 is TGTGCCAGCAGGGACAGGGGCTTATTAACTGAAGCTTTCTTT. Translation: CASRDRGLLTEAFF.

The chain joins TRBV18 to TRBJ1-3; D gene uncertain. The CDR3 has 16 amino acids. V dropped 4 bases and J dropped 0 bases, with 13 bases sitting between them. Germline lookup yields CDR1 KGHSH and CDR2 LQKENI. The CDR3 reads CASSQQSPHSGNTIYF. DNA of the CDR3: TGTGCCAGCTCACAACAGAGTCCCCACTCTGGAAACACCATATATTTT.

CDR3 protein: CASSSGGTNTGELFF. The CDR3, as DNA: TGTGCCAGCAGCTCCGGAGGAACGAACACCGGGGAGCTGTTTTTT. This chain joins TRBV5-6 and TRBJ2-2; maybe TRBD2 (5 bases). The CDR3 runs to 15 residues. CDR1 is SGHDT and CDR2 is YYEEEE in the germline V gene. V gave up 3 bases and J gave up 0 bases, with 9 bases separating them.

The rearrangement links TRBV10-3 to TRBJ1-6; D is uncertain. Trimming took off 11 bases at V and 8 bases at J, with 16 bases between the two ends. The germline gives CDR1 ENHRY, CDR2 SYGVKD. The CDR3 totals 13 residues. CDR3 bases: TGTGCCGCGCAATCCAACAGAGATTCACCCCTCCACTTT. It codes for CAAQSNRDSPLHF.

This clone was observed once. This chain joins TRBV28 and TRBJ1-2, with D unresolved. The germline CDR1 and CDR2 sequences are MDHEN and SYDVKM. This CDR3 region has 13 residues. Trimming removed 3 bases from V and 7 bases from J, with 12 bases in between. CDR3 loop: CASSLVFGAGYTF. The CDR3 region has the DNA TGTGCCAGCAGTTTGGTCTTCGGTGCTGGCTACACCTTC.

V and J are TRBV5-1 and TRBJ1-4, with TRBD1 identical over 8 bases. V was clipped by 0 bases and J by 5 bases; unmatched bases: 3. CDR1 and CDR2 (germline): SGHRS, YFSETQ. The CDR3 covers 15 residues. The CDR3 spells CASSLGAGGNEKLFF. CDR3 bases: TGCGCCAGCAGCTTGGGGGCAGGGGGCAATGAAAAACTGTTTTTT.

The CDR3 protein is CASRVSSNTGELFF. CDR3 bases: TGTGCCAGCAGGGTATCCAGTAACACCGGGGAGCTGTTTTTT. The chain employs TRBV2 and TRBJ2-2; D call uncertain. This CDR3 region has 14 residues. Trimming cost V 6 bases and J 2 bases, with 10 bases left between them. Germline lookup yields CDR1 SNHLY and CDR2 FYNNEI. Complete variable domain (other parts from reference TRBV2 and TRBJ2-2): EPEVTQTPSHQVTQMGQEVILRCVPISNHLYFYWYRQILGQKVEFLVSFYNNEISEKSEIFDDQFSVERPDGSNFTLKIRSTKLEDSAMYFCASRVSSNTGELFFGEGSRLTVL.

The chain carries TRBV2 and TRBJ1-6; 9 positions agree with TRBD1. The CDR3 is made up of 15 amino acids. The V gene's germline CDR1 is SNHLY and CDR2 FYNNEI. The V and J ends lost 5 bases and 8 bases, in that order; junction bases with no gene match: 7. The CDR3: CASSSEGQGHSPLHF. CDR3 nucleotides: TGTGCCAGCAGTTCCGAAGGACAGGGGCATTCACCCCTCCACTTT.

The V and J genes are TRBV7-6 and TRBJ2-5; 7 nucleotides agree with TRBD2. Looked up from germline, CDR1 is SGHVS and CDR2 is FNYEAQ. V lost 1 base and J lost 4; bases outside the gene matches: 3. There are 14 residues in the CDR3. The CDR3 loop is CASSLGLALETQYF. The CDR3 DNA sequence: TGTGCCAGCAGCTTAGGACTAGCTTTAGAGACCCAGTACTTC.

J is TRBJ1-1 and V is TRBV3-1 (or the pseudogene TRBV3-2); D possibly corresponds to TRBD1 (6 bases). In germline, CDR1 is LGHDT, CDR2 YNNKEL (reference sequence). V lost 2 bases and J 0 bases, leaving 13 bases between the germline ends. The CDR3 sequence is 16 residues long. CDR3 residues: CASSQRTGTLNTEAFF. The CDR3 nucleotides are TGTGCCAGCAGCCAACGCACAGGGACGCTGAACACTGAAGCTTTCTTT.

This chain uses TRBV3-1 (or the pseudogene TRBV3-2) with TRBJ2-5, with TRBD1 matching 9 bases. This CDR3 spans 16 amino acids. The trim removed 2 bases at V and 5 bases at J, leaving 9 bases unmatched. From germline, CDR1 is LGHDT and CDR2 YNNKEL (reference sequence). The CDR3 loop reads CASSQCIQGACETQYF. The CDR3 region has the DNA TGTGCCAGCAGCCAATGTATACAGGGGGCTTGTGAGACCCAGTACTTC.

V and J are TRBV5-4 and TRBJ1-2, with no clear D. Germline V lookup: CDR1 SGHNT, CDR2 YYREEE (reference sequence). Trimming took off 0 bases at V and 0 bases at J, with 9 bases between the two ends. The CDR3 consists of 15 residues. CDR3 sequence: CASSLGSPSNYGYTF. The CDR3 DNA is TGTGCCAGCAGCTTGGGCAGTCCCTCTAACTATGGCTACACCTTC.

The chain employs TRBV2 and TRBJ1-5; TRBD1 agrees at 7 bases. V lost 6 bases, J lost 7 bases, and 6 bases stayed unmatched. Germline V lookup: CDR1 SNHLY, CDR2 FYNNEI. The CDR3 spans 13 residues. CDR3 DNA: TGTGCCAGCAGCCCGGGACAGACCCAGCCCCAGCATTTT. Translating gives CASSPGQTQPQHF.

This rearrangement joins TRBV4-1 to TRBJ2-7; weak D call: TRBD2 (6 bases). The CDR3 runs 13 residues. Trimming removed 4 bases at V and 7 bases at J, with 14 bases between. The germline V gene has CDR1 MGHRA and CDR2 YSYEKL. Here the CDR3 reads CASSPDPRGEQYF. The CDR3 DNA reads TGCGCCAGCAGCCCGGACCCCCGGGGGGAGCAGTACTTC.